This TCR beta chain was recorded in a study of blood T cells in healthy people across ages. Study findings and constraints: A greater number of naive CD4+ cells and higher diversity distinguished long-lived donors from aged donors.

Alongside a J-beta primer mix, a sample-barcoded 5' primer served in a second PCR lasting 7 to 11 cycles. MiXCR, applied by TCRdb to the 5' RACE reads, yields one record per CDR3 protein. This sample has approximately 810,000 distinct CDR3 sequences, with 35% to 40% found just once. The CDR3 consists of 13 residues. Trimming stripped 8 bases from V and 6 bases from J, with 13 bases between. Germline V lookup: CDR1 MDHEN, CDR2 SYDVKM. This clonotype was found a few times. Its antigen is still unknown. The J gene is TRBJ1-4, the V gene TRBV28; D is uncertain. Sequencing input: blood. The TCR sequence derives from a man younger than 35 in good health. DNA of the CDR3: TGTGCCAGCGGGTTTAGGGAGGATGAAAAACTGTTTTTT. This codes for CASGFREDEKLFF.